This T cell receptor beta chain comes out of a study of identical twins' blood T cells. The overall study: About 50 million reads came from about 12 libraries, six alpha, six beta.

V lost 6 bases, J lost 5 bases, and 10 bases lay in between. There are 11 residues in the CDR3. Germline V CDR1 and CDR2: SQVTM, ANQGSEA. Likely shared infections and vaccines: all three twin pairs were reared together. TCRdb fed the 5' RACE reads into MiXCR, producing one record per CDR3 protein. The data show roughly 380,000 distinct CDR3 sequences, 25% to 35% seen once. The rearrangement joins TRBV29-1 to TRBJ2-5, with D unresolved. The receptor comes from a woman aged 18-50 years in good health. Sequences were obtained from PBMCs. The CDR3 coding sequence is TGCAGCGTCACGTCTCTGGAGACCCAGTACTTC. This encodes CSVTSLETQYF.